This T cell receptor (beta chain) was profiled in a study of early T cells in non-severe SARS-CoV-2 infection (dated by TCRdb to about 2021). For context, the study as a whole: Because TCR sequencing relied on bulk RNA taken from unsorted whole blood, pairing of alpha and beta chains was not possible.

CDR1 and CDR2 are read off the germline V gene (reference sequence) as DFQATT and SNEGSKA. Measured from the cysteine to the phenylalanine, the CDR3 is 13 residues long. Just CDR3 DNA is preserved here, 39 bases in frame from base 1. The germline V end is reduced by 6 bases and the J end by 6 bases; junction bases left unmatched: 3. Set within a cohort of healthcare workers in London, UK, this nested case-control study involved weekly PCR testing of nasopharyngeal swabs along with blood sampling. Healthcare workers were recruited during the week of the UK lockdown, between 23 and 31 March 2020, and followed weekly for up to 16 weeks. This clonotype was found many times. Its antigen specificity is not known. Nothing much larger sits one base from this clone, and base qualities are not available. Library creation used 5' RACE. The sequencer listed for this sample is NextSeq 500. To correct for sequencing error and PCR bias, the TCR library protocol tagged individual cDNA molecules with unique molecular identifiers. Both TCR alpha and beta chains were sequenced, and tight co-correlation was observed between alpha and beta sequence abundances in each sample. Turning to the authors' computational methods: Decombinator V4 was used to annotate TCR sequences for V gene, J gene and CDR3. Expanded TCRs were defined as changing significantly between any two time points under a Poisson model with p below 0.0001. TCR abundances were normalised to the total number of TCRs sequenced in each sample and reported as counts per million. TRAV1-2 paired with TRAJ12, TRAJ20 or TRAJ33 defined MAIT TCRs, while TRAV10 paired with TRAJ18 defined iNKT TCRs. VDJdb, accessed on 1 November 2021, was searched for TCRs annotated for CMV, EBV and SARS-CoV-2, and TCRs annotated for more than one antigen were excluded. TCRdb took the public reads, trimmed them with fastp at Q25, ran MiXCR for clone calling and kept in-frame beta chains. One record per CDR3 amino acid sequence lists the most common genes and DNA. Here the V and J calls rest on TCRdb's processing, not on the authors' analysis. This sample lists about 26,000 distinct CDR3 sequences; 4% to 4.5% were detected once. Together, the top ten hold 5% to 7.5% of the sample.

Results and caveats for the whole study, not just this receptor: Matching against VDJdb was skewed toward anti-spike CD8 responses, likely underestimated virus-specific expansions, and missed private and CD4 specificities.

This chain joins TRBV20-1 to TRBJ2-1; 12 bases in between match TRBD2. Input material: whole blood. The receptor was derived from an adult who was a healthcare worker with PCR-confirmed SARS-CoV-2 infection or an uninfected control (not recorded which). The DNA reads as follows: TGCAGTGCCCTGACTAGCGGGAGCAATGAGCAGTTCTTC. Translated, it reads CSALTSGSNEQFF.